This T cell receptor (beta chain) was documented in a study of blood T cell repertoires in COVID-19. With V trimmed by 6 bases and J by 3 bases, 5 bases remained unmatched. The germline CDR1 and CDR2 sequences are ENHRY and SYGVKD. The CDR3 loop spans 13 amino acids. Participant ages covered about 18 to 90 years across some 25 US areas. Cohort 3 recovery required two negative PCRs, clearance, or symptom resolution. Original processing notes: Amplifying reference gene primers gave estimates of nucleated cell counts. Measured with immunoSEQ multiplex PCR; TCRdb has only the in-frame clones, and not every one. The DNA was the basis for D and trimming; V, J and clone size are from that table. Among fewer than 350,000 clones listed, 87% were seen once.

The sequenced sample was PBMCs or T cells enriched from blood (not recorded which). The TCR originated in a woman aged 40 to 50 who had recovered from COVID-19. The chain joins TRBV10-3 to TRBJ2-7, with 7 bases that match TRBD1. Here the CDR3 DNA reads TGTGCCATCAGCTCGGGACAGCTCTACGAGCAGTACTTC. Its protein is CAISSGQLYEQYF.